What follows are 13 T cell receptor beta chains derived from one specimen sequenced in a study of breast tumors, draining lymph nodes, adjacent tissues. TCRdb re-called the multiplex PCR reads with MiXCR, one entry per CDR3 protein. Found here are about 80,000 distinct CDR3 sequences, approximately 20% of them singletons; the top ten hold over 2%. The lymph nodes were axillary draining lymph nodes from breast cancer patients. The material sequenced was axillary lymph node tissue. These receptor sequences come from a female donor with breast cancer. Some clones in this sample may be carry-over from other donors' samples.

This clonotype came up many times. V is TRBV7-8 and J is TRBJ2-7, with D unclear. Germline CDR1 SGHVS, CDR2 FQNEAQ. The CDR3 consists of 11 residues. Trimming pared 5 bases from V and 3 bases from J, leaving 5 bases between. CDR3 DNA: TGTGCCAGCAGCCCTGGCTACGAGCAGTACTTC. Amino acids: CASSPGYEQYF. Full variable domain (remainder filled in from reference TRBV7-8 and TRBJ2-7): GAGVSQSPRYKVAKRGQDVALRCDPISGHVSLFWYQQALGQGPEFLTYFQNEAQLDKSGLPSDRFFAERPEGSVSTLKIQRTQQEDSAVYLCASSPGYEQYFGPGTRLTVT.

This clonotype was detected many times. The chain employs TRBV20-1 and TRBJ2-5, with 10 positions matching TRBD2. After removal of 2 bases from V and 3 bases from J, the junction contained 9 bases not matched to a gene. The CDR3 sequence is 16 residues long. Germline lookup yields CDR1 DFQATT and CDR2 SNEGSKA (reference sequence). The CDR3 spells CSARQAGGGREETQYF. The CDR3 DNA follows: TGCAGTGCTAGACAAGCGGGAGGGGGCAGAGAAGAGACCCAGTACTTC.

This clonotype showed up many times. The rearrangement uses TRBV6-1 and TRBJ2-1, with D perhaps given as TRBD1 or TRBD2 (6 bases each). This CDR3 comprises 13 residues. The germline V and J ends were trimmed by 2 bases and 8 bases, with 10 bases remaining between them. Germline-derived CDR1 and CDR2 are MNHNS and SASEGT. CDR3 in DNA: TGTGCCAGCAGTGAAAGGGGGGTGGATGAGCAGTTCTTC. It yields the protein CASSERGVDEQFF.

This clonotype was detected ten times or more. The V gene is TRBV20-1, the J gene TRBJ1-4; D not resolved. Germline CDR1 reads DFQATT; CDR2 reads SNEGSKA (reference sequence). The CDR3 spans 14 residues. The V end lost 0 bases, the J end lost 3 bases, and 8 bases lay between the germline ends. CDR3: CSAREWGSNEKLFF. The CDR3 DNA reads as TGCAGTGCTAGAGAATGGGGATCTAATGAAAAACTGTTTTTT.

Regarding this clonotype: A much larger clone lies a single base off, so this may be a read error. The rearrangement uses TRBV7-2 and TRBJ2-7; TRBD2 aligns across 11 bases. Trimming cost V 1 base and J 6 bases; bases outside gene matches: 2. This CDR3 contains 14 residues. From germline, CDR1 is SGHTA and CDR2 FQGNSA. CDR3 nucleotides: TGTGCCAGCAGCTTAGGCGGACTAGCGGGCGAGCAGTACTTC. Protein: CASSLGGLAGEQYF.

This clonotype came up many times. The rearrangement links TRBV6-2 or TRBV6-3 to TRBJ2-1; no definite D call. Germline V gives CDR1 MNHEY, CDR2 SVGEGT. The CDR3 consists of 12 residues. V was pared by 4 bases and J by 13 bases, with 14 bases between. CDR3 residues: CASSSPGIAQFF. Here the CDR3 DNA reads TGTGCCAGCAGTTCCCCTGGGATAGCTCAGTTCTTC.

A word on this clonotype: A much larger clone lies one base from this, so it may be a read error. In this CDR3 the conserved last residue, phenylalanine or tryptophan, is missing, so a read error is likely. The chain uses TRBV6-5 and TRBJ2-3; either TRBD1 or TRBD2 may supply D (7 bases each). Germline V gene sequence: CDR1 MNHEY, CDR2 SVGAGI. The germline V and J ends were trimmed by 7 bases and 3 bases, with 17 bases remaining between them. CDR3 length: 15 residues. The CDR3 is CASTTDREGTDTQYL. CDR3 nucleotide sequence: TGTGCCAGCACCACAGACAGGGAGGGAACAGATACGCAGTATCTT.

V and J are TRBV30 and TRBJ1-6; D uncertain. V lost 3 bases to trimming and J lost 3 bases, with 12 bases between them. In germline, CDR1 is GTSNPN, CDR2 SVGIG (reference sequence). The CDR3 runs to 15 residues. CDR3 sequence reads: CAWSRGKNYNSPLHF. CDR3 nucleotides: TGTGCCTGGAGCCGTGGGAAGAACTATAATTCACCCCTCCACTTT. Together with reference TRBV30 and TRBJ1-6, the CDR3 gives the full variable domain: SQTIHQWPATLVQPVGSPLSLECTVEGTSNPNLYWYRQAAGRGLQLLFYSVGIGQISSEVPQNLSASRPQDRQFILSSKKLLLSDSGFYLCAWSRGKNYNSPLHFGNGTRLTVT.

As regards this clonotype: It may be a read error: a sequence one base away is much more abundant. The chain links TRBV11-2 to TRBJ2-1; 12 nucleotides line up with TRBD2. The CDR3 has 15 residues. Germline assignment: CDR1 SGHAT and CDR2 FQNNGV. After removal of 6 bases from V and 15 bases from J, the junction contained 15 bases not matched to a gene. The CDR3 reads CASSPSPALAGGGFF. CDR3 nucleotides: TGTGCCAGCAGTCCTTCCCCGGCACTAGCGGGAGGCGGGTTCTTC. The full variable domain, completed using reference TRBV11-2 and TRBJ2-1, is EAGVAQSPRYKIIEKRQSVAFWCNPISGHATLYWYQQILGQGPKLLIQFQNNGVVDDSQLPKDRFSAERLKGVDSTLKIQPAKLEDSAVYLCASSPSPALAGGGFFGPGTRLTVL.

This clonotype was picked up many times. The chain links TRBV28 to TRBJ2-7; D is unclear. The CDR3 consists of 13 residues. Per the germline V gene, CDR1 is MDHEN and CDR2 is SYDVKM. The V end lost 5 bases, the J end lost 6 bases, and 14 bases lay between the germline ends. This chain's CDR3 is CASSAHPGGEQYF. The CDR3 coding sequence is TGTGCCAGCAGTGCCCACCCCGGCGGCGAGCAGTACTTC.

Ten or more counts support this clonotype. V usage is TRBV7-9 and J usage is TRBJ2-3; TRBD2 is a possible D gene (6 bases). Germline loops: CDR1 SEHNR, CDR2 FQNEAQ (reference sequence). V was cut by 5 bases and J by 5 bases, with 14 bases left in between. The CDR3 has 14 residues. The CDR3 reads CASSPQAGLDTQYF. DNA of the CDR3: TGTGCCAGCAGCCCACAAGCGGGTTTAGATACGCAGTATTTT.

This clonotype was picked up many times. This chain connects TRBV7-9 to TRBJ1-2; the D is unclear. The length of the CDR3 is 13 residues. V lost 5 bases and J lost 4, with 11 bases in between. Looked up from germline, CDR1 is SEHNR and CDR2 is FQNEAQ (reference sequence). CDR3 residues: CASSPDGSYGYTF. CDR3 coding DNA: TGTGCCAGCAGCCCAGACGGTAGCTATGGCTACACCTTC.

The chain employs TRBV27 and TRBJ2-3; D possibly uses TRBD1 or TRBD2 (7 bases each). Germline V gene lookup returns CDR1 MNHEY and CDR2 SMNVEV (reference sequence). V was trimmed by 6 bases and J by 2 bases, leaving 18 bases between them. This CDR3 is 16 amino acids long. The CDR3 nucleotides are TGTGCCAGCAGAGAACCAGGGGGGGGATACACAGATACGCAGTATTTT. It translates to CASREPGGGYTDTQYF.